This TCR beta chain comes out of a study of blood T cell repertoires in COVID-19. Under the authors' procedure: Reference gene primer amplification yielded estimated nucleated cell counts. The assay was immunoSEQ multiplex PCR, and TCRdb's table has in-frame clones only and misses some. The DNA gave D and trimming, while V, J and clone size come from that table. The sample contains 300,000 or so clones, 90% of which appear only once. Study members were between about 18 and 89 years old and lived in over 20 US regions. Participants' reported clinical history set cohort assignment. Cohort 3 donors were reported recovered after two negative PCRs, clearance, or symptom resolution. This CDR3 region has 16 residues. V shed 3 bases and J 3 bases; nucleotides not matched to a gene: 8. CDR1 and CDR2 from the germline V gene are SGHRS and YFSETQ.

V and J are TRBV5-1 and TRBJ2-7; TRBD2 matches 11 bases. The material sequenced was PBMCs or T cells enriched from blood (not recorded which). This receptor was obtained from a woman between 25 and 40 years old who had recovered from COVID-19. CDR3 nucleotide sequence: TGCGCCAGCAGCTCTTCTCGGGGACTAGCGGACTACGAGCAGTACTTC. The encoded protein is CASSSSRGLADYEQYF.